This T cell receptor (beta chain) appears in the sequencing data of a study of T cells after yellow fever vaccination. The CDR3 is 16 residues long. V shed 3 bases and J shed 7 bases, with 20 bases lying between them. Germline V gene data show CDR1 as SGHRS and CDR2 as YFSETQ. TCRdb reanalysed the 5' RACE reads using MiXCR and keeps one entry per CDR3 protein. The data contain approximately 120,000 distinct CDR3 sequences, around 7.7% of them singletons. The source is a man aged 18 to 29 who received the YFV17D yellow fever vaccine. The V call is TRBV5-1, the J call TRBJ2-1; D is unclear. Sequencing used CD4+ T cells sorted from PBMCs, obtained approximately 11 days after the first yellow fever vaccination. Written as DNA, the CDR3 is TGCGCCAGCAGCTGGACCCCAAACGTTATAGAAAATGAGCAGTTCTTC. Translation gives CASSWTPNVIENEQFF.